Given below is one TCR beta chain in context. TCRdb used MiXCR to reprocess the 5' RACE reads, holding one entry per CDR3 protein. The sample includes about 430,000 distinct CDR3 sequences, around 17% of them seen just once. This sample was taken from a study of T-cell memory formation after mild COVID-19. The germline V gene encodes CDR1 SGHRS and CDR2 YFSETQ. With 0 bases removed from V and 8 bases from J, the gap between germline ends came to 11 bases. This CDR3 is built from 13 residues. Sequenced sample: PBMCs or a T cell subset sorted from them (not recorded which). The chain carries TRBV5-1 and TRBJ1-1, with TRBD1 as a possible D gene (5 bases). The TCR was taken from a man between 18 and 29 years old who had mild COVID-19 (a few samples of this study predate the infection). Cell type and time point are not known. CDR3 amino acids: CASSLAQGLEAFF. CDR3 coding DNA: TGCGCCAGCAGCTTGGCCCAGGGCCTCGAAGCTTTCTTT. The whole variable domain, remainder taken from reference TRBV5-1 and TRBJ1-1, is KAGVTQTPRYLIKTRGQQVTLSCSPISGHRSVSWYQQTPGQGLQFLFEYFSETQRNKGNFPGRFSGRQFSNSRSEMNVSTLELGDSALYLCASSLAQGLEAFFGQGTRLTVV.